This T cell receptor (beta chain) was captured in a study of response to subunit inactivated influenza vaccine. TCRdb called the RT-PCR reads again in MiXCR, with one record for every CDR3 protein. The sample comprises hundreds of thousands of distinct CDR3 sequences, around 14% of which are singletons, and roughly 11% rests with the top ten. This clonotype was obtained from a middle-aged man who received an inactivated influenza vaccine. Sequences were derived from PBMCs from blood, sampled roughly 12 days after vaccination.

The CDR3 sequence is CASSLAGTGSADTQYF. The CDR3 DNA follows: TGTGCCAGCAGCCTCGCCGGGACAGGGTCTGCAGATACGCAGTATTTT. The chain recombines TRBV7-6 with TRBJ2-3; the match to TRBD1 covers 9 bases. Germline-derived CDR1 and CDR2 are SGHVS and FNYEAQ. Unmatched junction bases numbered 10, after V lost 5 bases and J lost 4 bases. The CDR3 has 16 amino acids.